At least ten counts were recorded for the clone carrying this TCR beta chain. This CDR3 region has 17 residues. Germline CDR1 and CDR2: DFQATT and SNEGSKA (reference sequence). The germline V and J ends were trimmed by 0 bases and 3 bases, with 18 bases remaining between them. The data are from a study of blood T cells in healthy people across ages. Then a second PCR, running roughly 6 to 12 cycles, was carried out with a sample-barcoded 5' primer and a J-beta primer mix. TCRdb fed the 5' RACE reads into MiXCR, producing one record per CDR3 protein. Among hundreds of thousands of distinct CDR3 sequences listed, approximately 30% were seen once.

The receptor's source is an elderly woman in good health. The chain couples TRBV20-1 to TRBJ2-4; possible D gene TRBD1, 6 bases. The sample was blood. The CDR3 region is CSARDSNRANYKNIQYF. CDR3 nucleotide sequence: TGCAGTGCTAGAGATAGTAACAGGGCTAACTACAAAAACATTCAGTACTTC.